The source of this TCR beta chain is a study of T-cell memory formation after mild COVID-19. Study-level findings and limits: Among CD4+ contracting clones, most were CM and EM, and CD8+ ones EMRA.

With constant-segment primers, 5'RACE yielded cDNA libraries of TCR alpha and TCR beta that carried sample barcodes and UMIs. MiXCR, applied by TCRdb to the 5' RACE reads, yields one record per CDR3 protein. Altogether more than 85,000 distinct CDR3 sequences are present, over 8.5% being singletons, with the ten largest covering more than 35%. V was clipped by 5 bases and J by 3 bases, with 4 bases between them. In germline, CDR1 is GTSNPN, CDR2 SVGIG (reference sequence). This CDR3 comprises 10 residues. To note about this clonotype: What it recognizes is unknown.

This clonotype originated in a man younger than 35 who had mild COVID-19 (a few samples of this study predate the infection). Cell type and time point are not known. The rearrangement links TRBV30 to TRBJ1-1; D gene ambiguous. Sequenced material: PBMCs or a T cell subset sorted from them (not recorded which). The CDR3 is CAWSDTEAFF. The CDR3, as DNA: TGTGCCTGGTCGGACACTGAAGCTTTCTTT. The full variable domain, completed using reference TRBV30 and TRBJ1-1, is SQTIHQWPATLVQPVGSPLSLECTVEGTSNPNLYWYRQAAGRGLQLLFYSVGIGQISSEVPQNLSASRPQDRQFILSSKKLLLSDSGFYLCAWSDTEAFFGQGTRLTVV.